A single sample is the source of the 17 T cell receptor beta chains below, sequenced in a study of cytomegalovirus exposure and HLA in healthy donors. Amplification used 60 Vbeta primers and 13 Jbeta primers. Produced via immunoSEQ multiplex PCR; TCRdb's table is partial and in-frame only. The table records 65,000 to 85,000 clones, about three quarters of them present only once. Sequenced material: PBMCs. The source is a male donor in good health and CMV-seropositive.

The chain joins TRBV5-6 to TRBJ1-2; no clear D. V gave up 1 base and J gave up 4 bases, with 8 bases separating them. This CDR3 has 13 amino acids. Germline CDR1 and CDR2: SGHDT and YYEEEE. CDR3 DNA sequence: TGTGCCAGCAGCTTGCAACAGCCCTATGGCTACACCTTC. Translating gives CASSLQQPYGYTF.

The CDR3 DNA sequence: TGCAGCGTTGAGGACAGGGGGAAGGCTAACTATGGCTACACCTTC. Its protein is CSVEDRGKANYGYTF. The J gene is TRBJ1-2, the V gene TRBV29-1; TRBD1 matches 10 bases. This CDR3 is built from 15 residues. V dropped 3 bases and J dropped 0; count of bases not matched to a gene: 4. Germline lookup yields CDR1 SQVTM and CDR2 ANQGSEA.

The chain joins TRBV7-2 to TRBJ2-1, with 12 nucleotides matching TRBD2. This CDR3 has 16 amino acids. Germline values: CDR1 SGHTA, CDR2 FQGNSA. The V segment lost 4 bases and the J segment 9 bases; nucleotides outside the gene matches: 10. CDR3 sequence (DNA): TGTGCCAGCAGCTCCCGGGCTAGCGGGGGGGCCTCTGAGCAGTTCTTC. Its protein product is CASSSRASGGASEQFF.

V is TRBV5-1 and J is TRBJ2-5; D is ambiguous. The DNA end favors TRBJ2-7, so the J call may be wrong. In germline, CDR1 is SGHRS, CDR2 YFSETQ. CDR3 length equals 19 residues. The CDR3 DNA follows: TGCGCCAGCAGCTTGGTGGTAGGAGCCAACCGTCCCGGTCGCTACGAGCAGTACTTC. Translating gives CASSLVVGANRPGRYEQYF.

The chain employs TRBV5-6 and TRBJ1-1, with D maybe TRBD1 (5 bases). This CDR3 has 17 amino acids. The germline gives CDR1 SGHDT, CDR2 YYEEEE. V lost 0 bases to trimming and J lost 0 bases, with 15 bases between them. The CDR3 DNA sequence: TGTGCCAGCAGCTTGGAAGGGGTGGCTTTTATGAACACTGAAGCTTTCTTT. Its protein product is CASSLEGVAFMNTEAFF.

The V and J genes are TRBV19 and TRBJ1-2; D is unclear. Trimming removed 0 bases from V and 7 bases from J, with 15 bases in between. The CDR3 is 15 amino acids. The V gene's germline CDR1 is LNHDA and CDR2 SQIVND (reference sequence). The chain's CDR3 is CASSIDLSPRSGYTF. The CDR3 DNA reads as TGTGCCAGTAGTATAGATCTATCACCCCGGAGTGGCTACACCTTC.

The rearrangement links TRBV5-4 to TRBJ1-6; maybe TRBD1 (5 bases). The CDR3 contains 15 residues. The V end lost 4 bases, the J end lost 6 bases, and 14 bases lay between the germline ends. Germline CDR1 and CDR2: SGHNT and YYREEE (reference sequence). The CDR3 bases are TGTGCCAGCAGCCTCTTTGGGGGGACTAATTCACCCCTCCACTTT. Its translation: CASSLFGGTNSPLHF.

This clone is a singleton in its sample. The chain has TRBV5-4 and TRBJ2-5; TRBD1 is a possible D gene (5 bases). Looked up from germline, CDR1 is SGHNT and CDR2 is YYREEE (reference sequence). V lost 4 bases and J lost 3, with 13 bases in between. The CDR3 extends over 14 amino acids. The CDR3 coding sequence is TGTGCCAGCAGCCCCGGTGACAGAAAAGAGACCCAGTACTTC. This encodes CASSPGDRKETQYF.

This chain joins TRBV5-1 and TRBJ2-1, with 12 bases that match TRBD2. The CDR3 has 16 amino acids. V trimming: 4 bases; J trimming: 4 bases; junction bases outside the gene matches: 6. Germline V gives CDR1 SGHRS, CDR2 YFSETQ. In DNA, the CDR3 is TGCGCCAGCAGCCCCGGAGGGACTAGCGGGTACAATGAGCAGTTCTTC. Protein sequence: CASSPGGTSGYNEQFF.

The chain couples TRBV27 to TRBJ2-7, with 9 bases identical to TRBD1. After removal of 4 bases from V and 2 bases from J, the junction contained 6 bases not matched to a gene. Germline lookup yields CDR1 MNHEY and CDR2 SMNVEV (reference sequence). This CDR3 comprises 15 residues. The CDR3, as DNA: TGTGCCAGCAGTTGGTCCGGGACAGGGCCCTACGAGCAGTACTTC. Its protein product is CASSWSGTGPYEQYF.

The chain links TRBV18 to TRBJ2-2; D not certain. Germline CDR1 is KGHSH and CDR2 is LQKENI. The CDR3 covers 13 residues. Trimming removed 6 bases from V and 5 bases from J, with 10 bases in between. DNA for the CDR3: TGTGCCAGCTCCCTCAGGATAACCGGGGAGCTGTTTTTT. Translated, it gives CASSLRITGELFF.

The rearrangement links TRBV7-3 to TRBJ2-3; 9 bases are shared with TRBD2. This CDR3 comprises 15 residues. Trimming removed 5 bases from V and 1 base from J; junction bases left unmatched: 4. Germline loops: CDR1 SGHTA, CDR2 FQGTGA. CDR3: CASSPLAGRTDTQYF. The CDR3 DNA reads TGTGCCAGCAGCCCCCTAGCGGGGCGCACAGATACGCAGTATTTT.

The chain links TRBV6-4 to TRBJ2-1; D remains unclear. Trimming took off 4 bases at V and 6 bases at J, with 7 bases between the two ends. CDR1 is MRHNA, CDR2 SNTAGT, per germline. This CDR3 region has 12 residues. CDR3 DNA: TGTGCCAGCAGTGGATCGGGCAATGAGCAGTTCTTC. Protein sequence: CASSGSGNEQFF.

Comment on this clone: A read error may account for a junction end that differs from germline. The CDR3 loop reads CSSSREREPQHF. The DNA of the CDR3 is TGTTCCAGCAGCCGCGAGCGAGAGCCCCAGCATTTT. The chain employs TRBV7-9 and TRBJ1-5, with D unclear. This CDR3 region has 12 residues. Germline V lookup: CDR1 SEHNR, CDR2 FQNEAQ (reference sequence).

V gene TRBV29-1 combines with J gene TRBJ2-5; 7 nucleotides agree with TRBD2. The CDR3 has 12 amino acids. Germline lookup yields CDR1 SQVTM and CDR2 ANQGSEA. Trimming removed 6 bases from V and 2 bases from J; junction bases left unmatched: 3. CDR3 bases: TGCAGCGTCCTAGCGGATCAAGAGACCCAGTACTTC. Protein: CSVLADQETQYF.

The DNA for the CDR3 is TGTGCCAGCAGCTTAAGCGTCTTAACCTACGAGCAGTACTTC. As protein: CASSLSVLTYEQYF. The chain uses TRBV11-2 and TRBJ2-5; D is undetermined. The J call could be wrong; TRBJ2-7 is a better fit for the DNA end. The CDR3 length is 14 residues. Germline CDR1 is SGHAT and CDR2 is FQNNGV.

The V gene is TRBV7-2, the J gene TRBJ2-1, with 10 nucleotides matching TRBD1. This CDR3 is 17 amino acids long. J lost 7 bases, V lost 1 base, and 10 bases had no gene match. Germline CDR1 reads SGHTA; CDR2 reads FQGNSA. CDR3 amino acids: CASSLDLGTGARNEQFF. The CDR3 DNA sequence: TGTGCCAGCAGCTTAGATTTAGGGACAGGGGCTCGAAATGAGCAGTTCTTC.